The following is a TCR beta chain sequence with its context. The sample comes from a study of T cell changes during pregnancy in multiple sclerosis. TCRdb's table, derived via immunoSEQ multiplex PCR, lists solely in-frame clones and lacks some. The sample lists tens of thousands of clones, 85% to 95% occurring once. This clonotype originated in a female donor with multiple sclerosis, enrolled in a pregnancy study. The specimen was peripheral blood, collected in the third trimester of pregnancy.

As DNA, the CDR3 is TGTGCCAGCAGCCCGAGGACAGGGAATAGCGGTGGCTACACCTTC. This translates into CASSPRTGNSGGYTF. The rearrangement links TRBV7-2 to TRBJ1-2; TRBD1 aligns across 8 bases. Germline V gives CDR1 SGHTA, CDR2 FQGNSA. The CDR3 contains 15 residues. V was clipped by 5 bases and J by 7 bases; unmatched bases: 12.